Presented here are 29 T cell receptor beta chains from one specimen sequenced in a study of beta chain features in type 1 diabetes. Notes on the study in general: Type 1 diabetes patients showed a moderate but significant shortening of TCRB CDR3s in all four CD4+ subsets.

Their target antigens are unknown. The authors reverse transcribed all of the isolated RNA, so sequencing captured expressed TCRB transcripts. Repertoires were generated with immunoSEQ multiplex PCR, while TCRdb's copy carries only in-frame clones and drops some. The sample records 250,000 to 350,000 clones, approximately 15% being singletons. Material for sequencing was naive CD4+ T cells from blood. All receptors come from a man in his thirties or forties with type 1 diabetes.

The chain combines TRBV7-2 with TRBJ2-3; 12 bases align to TRBD2. Losses at the gene ends were 1 base for V and 6 bases for J; bases not matched to a gene: 2. CDR1 and CDR2 from the germline V gene are SGHTA and FQGNSA. The CDR3 runs 15 residues. The CDR3 loop reads CASSLVGTSGDTQYF. The CDR3 DNA is TGTGCCAGCAGCTTAGTTGGGACTAGCGGGGATACGCAGTATTTT.

CDR3 in DNA: TGTGCCAGCAGTGCGGACAGGGGTAGTTTTGAGCAGTACTTC. It encodes CASSADRGSFEQYF. The V gene is TRBV2, the J gene TRBJ2-7, with 9 bases identical to TRBD1. CDR3 size: 14 residues. CDR1 is SNHLY and CDR2 is FYNNEI in the germline V gene. Losses at the gene ends were 4 bases for V and 7 bases for J; bases not matched to a gene: 8. The whole variable domain, remainder taken from reference TRBV2 and TRBJ2-7, is EPEVTQTPSHQVTQMGQEVILRCVPISNHLYFYWYRQILGQKVEFLVSFYNNEISEKSEIFDDQFSVERPDGSNFTLKIRSTKLEDSAMYFCASSADRGSFEQYFGPGTRLTVT.

J is TRBJ2-3 and V is TRBV5-1; 9 bases fit TRBD1. J was trimmed by 4 bases and V by 2 bases; bases with no gene match: 11. The germline V gene encodes CDR1 SGHRS and CDR2 YFSETQ. This CDR3 is 17 amino acids long. CDR3 loop: CASSLPPGQGVPDTQYF. In DNA form, the CDR3 reads TGCGCCAGCAGCTTACCTCCGGGACAGGGAGTCCCAGATACGCAGTATTTT.

This clone was counted only a few times. This chain links TRBV12-5 with TRBJ2-3; D is uncertain. The CDR3 sequence is 12 residues long. V was trimmed by 2 bases and J by 4 bases, leaving 4 bases between them. Germline assignment: CDR1 LGHNT and CDR2 FRNRAP. The DNA for the CDR3 is TGTGCTAGTGGTTTGTCGTCAGATACGCAGTATTTT. Amino acids: CASGLSSDTQYF. The whole variable domain, remainder taken from reference TRBV12-5 and TRBJ2-3, is DARVTQTPRHKVTEMGQEVTMRCQPILGHNTVFWYRQTMMQGLELLAYFRNRAPLDDSGMPKDRFSAEMPDATLATLKIQPSEPRDSAVYFCASGLSSDTQYFGPGTRLTVL.

This clone was counted between two and nine times. V is TRBV19 and J is TRBJ2-1, with D perhaps matching TRBD2 (6 bases). The CDR3 runs to 16 residues. Trimming cost V 2 bases and J 0 bases, with 11 bases left between them. Germline loops: CDR1 LNHDA, CDR2 SQIVND (reference sequence). Written as DNA, the CDR3 is TGTGCCAGTAGTATATACGCGGGGAGCTCCTACAATGAGCAGTTCTTC. Translation gives CASSIYAGSSYNEQFF.

The chain has TRBV11-2 and TRBJ1-1; 8 bases are shared with TRBD1. Germline CDR1 and CDR2: SGHAT and FQNNGV. This CDR3 has 14 residues. After removal of 5 bases from V and 5 bases from J, the junction contained 7 bases not matched to a gene. The CDR3 here is CASSLQGVRTEAFF. CDR3 nucleotide sequence: TGTGCCAGCAGCCTACAGGGGGTAAGGACTGAAGCTTTCTTT. The entire variable domain, with the rest obtained from reference TRBV11-2 and TRBJ1-1, is as follows: EAGVAQSPRYKIIEKRQSVAFWCNPISGHATLYWYQQILGQGPKLLIQFQNNGVVDDSQLPKDRFSAERLKGVDSTLKIQPAKLEDSAVYLCASSLQGVRTEAFFGQGTRLTVV.

This chain joins TRBV7-9 and TRBJ2-3; weak D call: TRBD2 (6 bases). V dropped 5 bases and J dropped 0 bases, with 18 bases sitting between them. The length of the CDR3 is 17 residues. Germline CDR1 SEHNR, CDR2 FQNEAQ (reference sequence). CDR3 amino acids: CASSGTGGLRSTDTQYF. In DNA, the CDR3 is TGTGCCAGCAGCGGAACCGGGGGACTCCGCAGCACAGATACGCAGTATTTT.

The rearrangement links TRBV5-1 to TRBJ2-7, with D tentatively TRBD1 (6 bases). V was cut by 4 bases and J by 3 bases, with 17 bases left in between. The germline V gene has CDR1 SGHRS and CDR2 YFSETQ. The CDR3 has 15 amino acids. Here the CDR3 DNA reads TGCGCCAGCAGCGCAATAGTGGGGGCGAGCTACGAGCAGTACTTC. Residues: CASSAIVGASYEQYF.

Only a few counts were recorded for this clone. The V call is TRBV4-2, the J call TRBJ2-2; 9 positions match TRBD1. V trimming: 5 bases; J trimming: 3 bases; junction bases outside the gene matches: 13. Looked up from germline, CDR1 is LGHNA and CDR2 is YNFKEQ. This CDR3 has 18 amino acids. The DNA for the CDR3 is TGTGCCAGCAGCTCGACCCGGGACAGGGTAGGGGACACCGGGGAGCTGTTTTTT. As protein: CASSSTRDRVGDTGELFF.

This clone has a handful of counts. This sequence joins TRBV2 and TRBJ2-1; TRBD2 matches at 11 bases. Germline CDR1 and CDR2: SNHLY and FYNNEI. The CDR3 length is 14 residues. V trimming: 7 bases; J trimming: 4 bases; junction bases outside the gene matches: 3. DNA for the CDR3: TGTGCCAGCACTGGGACTAGCGGATACAATGAGCAGTTCTTC. Translated, it gives CASTGTSGYNEQFF.

This clone was observed a handful of times. V gene TRBV29-1 combines with J gene TRBJ2-7; no clear D gene. The V gene lost 5 bases and the J gene lost 0 bases, with 11 bases spanning the gap. Germline V gives CDR1 SQVTM, CDR2 ANQGSEA. The CDR3 totals 13 residues. The CDR3, as DNA: TGCAGCGTTACTCAACCACCCTCCTACGAGCAGTACTTC. Protein sequence: CSVTQPPSYEQYF.

Only a few counts were recorded for this clone. V is TRBV19 and J is TRBJ2-1, with 7 bases identical to TRBD2. J lost 8 bases, V lost 6 bases, and 13 bases had no gene match. There are 15 residues in the CDR3. Germline CDR1 is LNHDA and CDR2 is SQIVND (reference sequence). The CDR3 reads CASSAIWTSSDEQFF. In DNA, the CDR3 is TGTGCCAGTAGCGCTATTTGGACTAGTAGCGATGAGCAGTTCTTC. Using reference TRBV19 and TRBJ2-1 for the parts outside the CDR3, the full variable domain is DGGITQSPKYLFRKEGQNVTLSCEQNLNHDAMYWYRQDPGQGLRLIYYSQIVNDFQKGDIAEGYSVSREKKESFPLTVTSAQKNPTAFYLCASSAIWTSSDEQFFGPGTRLTVL.

A few counts support this clone. J is TRBJ1-5 and V is TRBV28; D gene ambiguous. The CDR3 has 16 residues. CDR1 is MDHEN, CDR2 SYDVKM, per germline. V lost 1 base and J lost 3, with 13 bases in between. CDR3 in amino acids: CASSLSPRRINQPQHF. In nucleotides, the CDR3 is TGTGCCAGCAGTTTATCACCGCGGAGGATCAATCAGCCCCAGCATTTT.

The V and J genes are TRBV18 and TRBJ2-7, with D perhaps matching TRBD1 (5 bases). CDR3 length: 15 residues. From germline, CDR1 is KGHSH and CDR2 LQKENI. Trimming cost V 3 bases and J 4 bases, with 16 bases left between them. The CDR3 loop reads CASSPGSATDYEQYF. As DNA, the CDR3 is TGTGCCAGCTCACCGGGCTCCGCGACAGATTACGAGCAGTACTTC.

The chain couples TRBV7-8 to TRBJ2-7; no definite D call. Germline V gene data show CDR1 as SGHVS and CDR2 as FQNEAQ. V gave up 3 bases and J gave up 0 bases, with 9 bases separating them. The CDR3 contains 14 residues. The CDR3 spells CASSFNTVSYEQYF. The DNA for the CDR3 is TGTGCCAGCAGCTTCAACACAGTCTCCTACGAGCAGTACTTC.

This clone has a handful of counts. The V gene is TRBV5-1, the J gene TRBJ2-1, with 9 positions matching TRBD2. Per the germline V gene, CDR1 is SGHRS and CDR2 is YFSETQ. The junction had 3 bases not matched to a gene; V was cut back by 4 bases and J by 4 bases. CDR3 length equals 14 residues. CDR3 bases: TGCGCCAGCAGCCGGACTAGCGAATACAATGAGCAGTTCTTC. This encodes CASSRTSEYNEQFF.

The chain is built from TRBV30 and TRBJ1-5; D unresolved. The CDR3 runs to 13 residues. Between the trimmed V and J ends, which lost 0 bases and 7 bases, there was a span of 10 bases. Germline V gene data show CDR1 as GTSNPN and CDR2 as SVGIG (reference sequence). DNA for the CDR3: TGTGCCTGGAGTGTTCTTCCGGAGCAGCCCCAGCATTTT. It encodes CAWSVLPEQPQHF.

The rearrangement joins TRBV6-1 to TRBJ2-1; a possible D gene is TRBD2 (5 bases). This CDR3 region has 14 residues. With 11 bases removed from V and 3 bases from J, the gap between germline ends came to 17 bases. Germline V gene data show CDR1 as MNHNS and CDR2 as SASEGT. CDR3: CAAKDSRNYNEQFF. CDR3 coding DNA: TGTGCCGCCAAGGACTCCAGAAACTACAATGAGCAGTTCTTC.

The chain uses TRBV30 and TRBJ2-2; D gene unclear. V dropped 0 bases and J dropped 5 bases, with 4 bases sitting between them. CDR3 size: 12 residues. CDR1 and CDR2 from the germline V gene are GTSNPN and SVGIG (reference sequence). CDR3 protein: CAWSVATGELFF. CDR3 sequence (DNA): TGTGCCTGGAGTGTAGCGACCGGGGAGCTGTTTTTT. The full variable domain, completed using reference TRBV30 and TRBJ2-2, is SQTIHQWPATLVQPVGSPLSLECTVEGTSNPNLYWYRQAAGRGLQLLFYSVGIGQISSEVPQNLSASRPQDRQFILSSKKLLLSDSGFYLCAWSVATGELFFGEGSRLTVL.

This clone occurred a few times. This chain links TRBV2 with TRBJ2-1, with 8 bases fitting TRBD2. This CDR3 comprises 16 residues. J was trimmed by 6 bases and V by 5 bases; bases with no gene match: 12. Germline V gene data show CDR1 as SNHLY and CDR2 as FYNNEI. The CDR3 DNA follows: TGTGCCAGCAGTACCCCCGGGAGGGCCGTCCCCAATGAGCAGTTCTTC. Translated: CASSTPGRAVPNEQFF.

The rearrangement joins TRBV7-2 to TRBJ2-4; 7 nucleotides match TRBD1. V gave up 1 base and J gave up 13 bases; unmatched junction bases: 7. Germline CDR1 is SGHTA and CDR2 is FQGNSA. The CDR3 totals 13 residues. The CDR3 loop reads CASSLVGRDSQYF. For the CDR3, the DNA is TGTGCCAGCAGCTTAGTCGGCCGGGACAGCCAGTACTTC.

This clone was counted between two and nine times. V and J are TRBV19 and TRBJ1-5, with a tentative D call TRBD1 (5 bases). V was clipped by 2 bases and J by 4 bases, with 15 bases between them. Germline V gene data show CDR1 as LNHDA and CDR2 as SQIVND (reference sequence). The CDR3 consists of 16 residues. The CDR3 sequence is CASSINRGSLNQPQHF. The DNA for the CDR3 is TGTGCCAGTAGTATAAATAGGGGCAGCCTTAATCAGCCCCAGCATTTT. The entire variable domain, with the rest obtained from reference TRBV19 and TRBJ1-5, is as follows: DGGITQSPKYLFRKEGQNVTLSCEQNLNHDAMYWYRQDPGQGLRLIYYSQIVNDFQKGDIAEGYSVSREKKESFPLTVTSAQKNPTAFYLCASSINRGSLNQPQHFGDGTRLSIL.

V usage is TRBV7-2 and J usage is TRBJ2-3; TRBD2 matches 7 bases. The CDR3 sequence is 15 residues long. The germline CDR1 and CDR2 sequences are SGHTA and FQGNSA. The V gene end was trimmed by 3 bases and the J gene end by 1 base; junction bases not matched to a gene: 4. CDR3 nucleotide sequence: TGTGCCAGCAGCTTCGGGGGAGGGCGCACAGATACGCAGTATTTT. Translating it yields CASSFGGGRTDTQYF.

This clone showed up just a few times. The rearrangement joins TRBV2 to TRBJ1-4; D call uncertain. The V and J ends lost 5 bases and 0 bases respectively, with 7 bases between them. The CDR3 runs to 14 residues. Germline CDR1 SNHLY, CDR2 FYNNEI. The CDR3 here is CASSLEATNEKLFF. The CDR3 DNA follows: TGTGCCAGCAGTTTGGAGGCAACTAATGAAAAACTGTTTTTT.

The chain carries TRBV18 and TRBJ2-1; 8 bases match TRBD2. V gave up 2 bases and J gave up 6 bases; unmatched junction bases: 6. The CDR3 consists of 15 residues. CDR1 is KGHSH, CDR2 LQKENI, per germline. The CDR3 DNA sequence: TGTGCCAGCTCACCATCGGGACTAGTCTTCAATGAGCAGTTCTTC. Residues: CASSPSGLVFNEQFF.

This clone was seen only a few times. V is TRBV15 and J is TRBJ2-2; D remains unclear. The V and J ends lost 1 base and 6 bases respectively, with 12 bases between them. This CDR3 is built from 15 residues. Germline CDR1 is LNHNV and CDR2 is YYDKDF (reference sequence). The CDR3 bases are TGTGCCACCAGCAGAGCCCGGCTAGAACCCGGGGAGCTGTTTTTT. It encodes CATSRARLEPGELFF.

This clone has a handful of counts. The genes are TRBV6-1 and TRBJ2-7; tentatively, D is TRBD1 (6 bases). Germline CDR1 MNHNS, CDR2 SASEGT. The CDR3 loop spans 13 amino acids. Trimming took off 1 base at V and 6 bases at J, with 10 bases between the two ends. In DNA, the CDR3 is TGTGCCAGCAGTGAAGAACAGGGTTTCGAGCAGTACTTC. Encoded protein: CASSEEQGFEQYF.

This clone was counted only a few times. The genes are TRBV28 and TRBJ2-1; weak D call: TRBD2 (6 bases). Germline-derived CDR1 and CDR2 are MDHEN and SYDVKM. V lost 2 bases and J 3 bases, leaving 11 bases between the germline ends. The CDR3 spans 15 residues. CDR3 sequence reads: CASSLVGGNYNEQFF. Written as DNA, the CDR3 is TGTGCCAGCAGTTTAGTGGGAGGCAACTACAATGAGCAGTTCTTC.

V and J are TRBV27 and TRBJ2-1, with 7 bases that match TRBD1. The V segment lost 4 bases and the J segment 7 bases; nucleotides outside the gene matches: 10. The CDR3 totals 15 residues. From germline, CDR1 is MNHEY and CDR2 SMNVEV (reference sequence). Here the CDR3 reads CASSSMTGFGNEQFF. The CDR3 bases are TGTGCCAGCAGTTCTATGACAGGGTTCGGGAATGAGCAGTTCTTC.